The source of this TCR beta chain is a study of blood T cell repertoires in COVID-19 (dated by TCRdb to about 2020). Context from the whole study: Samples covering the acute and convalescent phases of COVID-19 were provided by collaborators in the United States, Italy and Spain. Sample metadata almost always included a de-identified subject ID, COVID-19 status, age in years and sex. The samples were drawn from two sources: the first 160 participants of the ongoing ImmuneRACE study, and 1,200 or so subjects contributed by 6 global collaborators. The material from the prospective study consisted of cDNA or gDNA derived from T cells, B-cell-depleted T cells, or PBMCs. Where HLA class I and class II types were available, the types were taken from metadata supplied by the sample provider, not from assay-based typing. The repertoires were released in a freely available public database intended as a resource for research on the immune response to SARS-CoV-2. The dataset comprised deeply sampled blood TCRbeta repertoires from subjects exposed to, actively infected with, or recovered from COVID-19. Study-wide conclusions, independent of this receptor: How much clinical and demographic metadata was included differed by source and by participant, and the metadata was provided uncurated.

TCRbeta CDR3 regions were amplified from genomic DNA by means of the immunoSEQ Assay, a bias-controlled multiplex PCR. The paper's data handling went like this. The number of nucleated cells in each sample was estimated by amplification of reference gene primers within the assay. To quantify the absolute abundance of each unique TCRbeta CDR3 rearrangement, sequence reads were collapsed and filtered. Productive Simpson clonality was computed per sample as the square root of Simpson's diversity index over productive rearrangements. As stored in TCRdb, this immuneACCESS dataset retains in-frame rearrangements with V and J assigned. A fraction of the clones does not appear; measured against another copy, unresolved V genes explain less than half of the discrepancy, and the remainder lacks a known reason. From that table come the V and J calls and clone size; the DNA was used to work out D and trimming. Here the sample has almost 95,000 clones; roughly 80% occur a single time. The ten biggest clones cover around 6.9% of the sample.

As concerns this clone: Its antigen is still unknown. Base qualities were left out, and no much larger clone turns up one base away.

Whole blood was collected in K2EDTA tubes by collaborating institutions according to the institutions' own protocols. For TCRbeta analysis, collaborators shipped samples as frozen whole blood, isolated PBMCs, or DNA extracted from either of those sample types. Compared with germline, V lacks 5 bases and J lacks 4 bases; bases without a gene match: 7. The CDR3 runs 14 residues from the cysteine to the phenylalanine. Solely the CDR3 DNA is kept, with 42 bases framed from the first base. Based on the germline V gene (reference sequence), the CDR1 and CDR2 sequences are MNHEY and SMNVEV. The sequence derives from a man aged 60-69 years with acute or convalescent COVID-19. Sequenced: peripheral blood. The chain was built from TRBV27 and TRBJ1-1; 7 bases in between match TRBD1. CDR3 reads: CASSLKQGFTEAFF. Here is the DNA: TGTGCCAGCAGTCTTAAACAGGGGTTCACTGAAGCTTTCTTT.